This record looks at one TCR beta chain sequence and its context. Its target is unknown. This entry is derived from a study of STAT5B mutations in CD4+ large granular lymphocyte leukemia. Study background: Healthy donors showed HLA-associated enrichment of the CDR3 'QG' motif. Study conclusions and caveats: Patient CD4-sorted repertoires stayed more clonal than healthy ones after leukemic-clone removal. 25% of private leukemic clonotypes occurred rarely in other patients' non-leukemic repertoires. Top patient clones used TRBV06 genes more often: 8/27 versus 2/35 in controls.

TCRdb keeps only in-frame clones here, not all; method: immunoSEQ multiplex PCR. The sample records approximately 28,000 clones, about 88% being singletons. CDR1 SGHAT and CDR2 FQNNGV come from the germline V gene. The V end was cut by 5 bases, the J end by 6 bases, with 20 bases between. CDR3 size: 15 residues. The TCR comes from a human donor in good health. The chain is built from TRBV11-2 and TRBJ2-7, with D perhaps assigned TRBD1 or TRBD2 (5 bases each). The sample was CD4+ T cells from blood buffy coats. CDR3 sequence: CASSPAGTALGEQYF. Here the CDR3 DNA reads TGTGCCAGCAGCCCAGCCGGGACGGCCTTGGGCGAGCAGTACTTC. The whole variable domain, filled in from reference TRBV11-2 and TRBJ2-7, reads EAGVAQSPRYKIIEKRQSVAFWCNPISGHATLYWYQQILGQGPKLLIQFQNNGVVDDSQLPKDRFSAERLKGVDSTLKIQPAKLEDSAVYLCASSPAGTALGEQYFGPGTRLTVT.